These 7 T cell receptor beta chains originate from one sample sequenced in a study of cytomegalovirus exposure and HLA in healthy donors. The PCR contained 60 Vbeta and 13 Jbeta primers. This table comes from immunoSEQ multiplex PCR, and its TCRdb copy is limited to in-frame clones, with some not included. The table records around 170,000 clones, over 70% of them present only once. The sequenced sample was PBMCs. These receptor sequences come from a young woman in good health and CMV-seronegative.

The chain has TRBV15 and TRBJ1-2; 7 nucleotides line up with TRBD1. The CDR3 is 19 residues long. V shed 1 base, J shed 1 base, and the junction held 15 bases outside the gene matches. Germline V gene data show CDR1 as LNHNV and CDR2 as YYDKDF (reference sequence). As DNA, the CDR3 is TGTGCCACCAGCAGAGGTCCCGGACAGGACCCATCTTTTAACTATGGCTACACCTTC. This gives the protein CATSRGPGQDPSFNYGYTF.

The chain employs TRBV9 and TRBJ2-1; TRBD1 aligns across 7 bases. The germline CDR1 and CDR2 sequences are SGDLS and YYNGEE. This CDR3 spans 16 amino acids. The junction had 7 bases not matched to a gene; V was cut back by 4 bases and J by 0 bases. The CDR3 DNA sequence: TGTGCCAGCAGCCCGGGACAGTCCCTCTCCTACAATGAGCAGTTCTTC. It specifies CASSPGQSLSYNEQFF.

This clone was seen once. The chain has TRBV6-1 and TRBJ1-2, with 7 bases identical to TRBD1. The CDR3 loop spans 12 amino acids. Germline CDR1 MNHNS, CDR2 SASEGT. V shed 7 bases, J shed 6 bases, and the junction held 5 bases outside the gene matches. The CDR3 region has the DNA TGTGCCAGCAACGACAGGGCGGATGGCTACACCTTC. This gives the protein CASNDRADGYTF.

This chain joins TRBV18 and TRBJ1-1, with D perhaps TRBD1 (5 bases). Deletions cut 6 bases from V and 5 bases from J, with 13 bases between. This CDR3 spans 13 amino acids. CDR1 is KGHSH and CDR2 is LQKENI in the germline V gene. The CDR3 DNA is TGTGCCAGCTCCCCGACAGTCATGACTGAAGCTTTCTTT. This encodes CASSPTVMTEAFF.

CDR3 DNA: TGCGCCAGCAGCCCAGGGGTAGAGGGTAATGAGCAGTTCTTC. It codes for CASSPGVEGNEQFF. The V gene is TRBV4-1, the J gene TRBJ2-1; a weak D match, TRBD1 (6 bases). CDR3 length equals 14 residues. CDR1 and CDR2 (germline): MGHRA, YSYEKL. Trimming stripped 4 bases from V and 7 bases from J, with 14 bases between.

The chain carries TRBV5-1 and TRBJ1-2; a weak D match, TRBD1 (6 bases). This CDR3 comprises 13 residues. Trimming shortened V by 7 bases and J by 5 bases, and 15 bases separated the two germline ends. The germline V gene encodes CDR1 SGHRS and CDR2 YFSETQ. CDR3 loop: CASGPRTAYGYTF. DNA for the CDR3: TGCGCCAGCGGTCCCCGGACAGCTTATGGCTACACCTTC. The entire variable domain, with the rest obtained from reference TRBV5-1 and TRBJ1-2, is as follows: KAGVTQTPRYLIKTRGQQVTLSCSPISGHRSVSWYQQTPGQGLQFLFEYFSETQRNKGNFPGRFSGRQFSNSRSEMNVSTLELGDSALYLCASGPRTAYGYTFGSGTRLTVV.

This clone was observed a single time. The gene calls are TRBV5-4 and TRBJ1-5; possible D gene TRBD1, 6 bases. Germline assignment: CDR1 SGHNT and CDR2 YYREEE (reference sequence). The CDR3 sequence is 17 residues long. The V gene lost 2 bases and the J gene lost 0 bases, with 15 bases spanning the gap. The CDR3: CASSFKTGPYSNQPQHF. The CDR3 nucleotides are TGTGCCAGCAGCTTTAAAACAGGGCCCTATAGCAATCAGCCCCAGCATTTT.